This TCR beta chain was sequenced in a study of chemoradiotherapy in HPV16-positive cancers. Study as a whole: Functional T-cell assays on two HPV16-positive patients' cells defined candidate HPV-specific clones and common TCR motifs. Study-level findings and limits: Candidate HPV-specific clones and E7-related TCR motifs grew in tumor during treatment.

Points on this clone: Its specificity is not known.

Samples were taken several times over chemoradiotherapy. This CDR3 has 14 residues. V lost 0 bases, J lost 2 bases, and 7 bases lay in between. Germline-derived CDR1 and CDR2 are LGHNA and YNFKEQ. Clones were read by immunoSEQ multiplex PCR, and TCRdb kept only the in-frame ones, dropping some. Of approximately 9,400 clones in the sample, 70% to 85% were seen once. This material was acquired from a patient who underwent chemoradiotherapy. The chain links TRBV4-2 to TRBJ2-5; no reliable D call. The receptor's source is a human donor with HPV-associated anogenital cancer. As DNA, the CDR3 is TGTGCCAGCAGCCAAGATGCTAGACAAGAGACCCAGTACTTC. Encoded protein: CASSQDARQETQYF.